This T cell receptor (beta chain) was obtained from a study of blood T cell repertoires in COVID-19. The overall study: The samples span acute and convalescent COVID-19 from the United States, Italy and Spain.

The V end lost 4 bases, the J end lost 7 bases, and 11 bases lay between the germline ends. This CDR3 is 14 amino acids long. The germline CDR1 and CDR2 sequences are KGHSH and LQKENI. Per the original data handling: Counts of nucleated cells, estimated from reference gene primer amplification, were obtained. The method was immunoSEQ multiplex PCR; TCRdb's version includes in-frame clones alone and lacks a portion of them. That table furnishes V, J and clone size, whereas the DNA furnished D and trimming. The repertoire holds 40,000 or so clones, with about four fifths as singletons. This clonotype was obtained from a middle-aged man with active or convalescent COVID-19. V usage is TRBV18 and J usage is TRBJ1-6, with a possible D match to TRBD1 (6 bases). Sequencing was performed on peripheral blood. The CDR3 region has the DNA TGTGCCAGCTCACTGGAAACAGGGAATTCACCCCTCCACTTT. This translates into CASSLETGNSPLHF. Combining the CDR3 with reference TRBV18 and TRBJ1-6 gives the whole variable domain NAGVMQNPRHLVRRRGQEARLRCSPMKGHSHVYWYRQLPEEGLKFMVYLQKENIIDESGMPKERFSAEFPKEGPSILRIQQVVRGDSAAYFCASSLETGNSPLHFGNGTRLTVT.